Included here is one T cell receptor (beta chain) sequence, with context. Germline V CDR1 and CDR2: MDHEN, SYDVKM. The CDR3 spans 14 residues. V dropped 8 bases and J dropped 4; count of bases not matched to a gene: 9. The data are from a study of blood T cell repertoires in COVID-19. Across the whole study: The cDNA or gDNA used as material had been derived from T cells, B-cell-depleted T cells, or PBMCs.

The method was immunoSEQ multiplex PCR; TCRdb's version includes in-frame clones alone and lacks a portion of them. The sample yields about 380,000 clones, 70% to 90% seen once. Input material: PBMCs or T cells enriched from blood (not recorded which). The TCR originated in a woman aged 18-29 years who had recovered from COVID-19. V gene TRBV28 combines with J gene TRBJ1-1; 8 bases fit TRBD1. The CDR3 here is CASEGRGHGTEAFF. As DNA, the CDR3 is TGTGCCAGCGAAGGCAGGGGGCACGGCACTGAAGCTTTCTTT.